What follows are 29 T cell receptor beta chains derived from one specimen sequenced in a study of vaccination effects on CD4 cells after COVID-19. Sequencing was preceded by expansion of antigen-specific CD4+ T cells with viral peptide pools in the ViraFEST assay. Following culture for under 12 days, CD4+ T cells were isolated. Either the BNT162b2 or mRNA-1273 vaccine was given to participants in two doses. What these receptors recognize is not known. Sequencing was performed with immunoSEQ multiplex PCR; in TCRdb, only in-frame clones are kept and a portion is missing. The sample includes fewer than 25,000 clones, around 70% seen only once; the top ten take 9.5% to 13%. Sequenced material: CD4+ T cells from PBMCs cultured with HCoV-NL63 spike peptides, taken after COVID-19 vaccination. The receptors come from a human donor who received a COVID-19 vaccine.

V usage is TRBV2 and J usage is TRBJ2-3; TRBD2 matches at 13 bases. J gave up 3 bases and V 6 bases, and 3 bases lay outside the gene matches. Germline CDR1 SNHLY, CDR2 FYNNEI. The CDR3 spans 15 residues. In DNA form, the CDR3 reads TGTGCCAGCAGGAAGACTAGCGGGGGGACAGATACGCAGTATTTT. Translation gives CASRKTSGGTDTQYF.

This clone was seen more than once but under ten times. J is TRBJ2-7 and V is TRBV13; 8 nucleotides line up with TRBD1. V trimming: 5 bases; J trimming: 3 bases; junction bases outside the gene matches: 9. Per the germline V gene, CDR1 is PRHDT and CDR2 is FYEKMQ (reference sequence). This CDR3 comprises 15 residues. The CDR3 coding sequence is TGTGCCAGCAGCGCCAGGACAGGGTCGCGCTACGAGCAGTACTTC. This codes for CASSARTGSRYEQYF.

V gene TRBV30 combines with J gene TRBJ1-5; D possibly corresponds to TRBD1 (5 bases). Germline CDR1 GTSNPN, CDR2 SVGIG (reference sequence). The V and J ends lost 1 base and 2 bases respectively, with 24 bases between them. There are 19 residues in the CDR3. CDR3 DNA sequence: TGTGCCTGGAGTGCCGATCTCGGGACCCCTTGGAGTGGCAATCAGCCCCAGCATTTT. It translates to CAWSADLGTPWSGNQPQHF.

This chain links TRBV5-5 with TRBJ1-1; perhaps TRBD1 as D (5 bases). The ends were cut back, 4 bases at V and 5 bases at J, with 18 bases in the middle. The CDR3 is made up of 15 amino acids. The V gene's germline CDR1 is SGHKS and CDR2 YYEKEE (reference sequence). CDR3 bases: TGTGCCAGCAGCGGGGGGGGGATGGAATGGACTGAAGCTTTCTTT. This sequence encodes CASSGGGMEWTEAFF.

The chain uses TRBV6-5 and TRBJ1-5; D might be TRBD1 (6 bases). Germline assignment: CDR1 MNHEY and CDR2 SVGAGI. The CDR3 has 13 amino acids. V lost 2 bases and J lost 6, with 8 bases in between. The CDR3 DNA reads TGTGCCAGCAGTTACGCACAGGGTCAGCCCCAGCATTTT. Protein product: CASSYAQGQPQHF.

The J gene is TRBJ1-5, the V gene TRBV19; TRBD1 might be the D (5 bases). Germline assignment: CDR1 LNHDA and CDR2 SQIVND (reference sequence). V gave up 3 bases and J gave up 1 base, with 13 bases separating them. This CDR3 spans 16 amino acids. The CDR3 DNA reads as TGTGCCAGTAGTATGCCGCAGGGCCGGAGCAATCAGCCCCAGCATTTT. Its translation is CASSMPQGRSNQPQHF.

CDR3 sequence reads: CASSQGGVRPGELFF. CDR3 DNA sequence: TGTGCCAGCAGCCAAGGAGGCGTCCGGCCCGGGGAGCTGTTTTTT. The rearrangement joins TRBV3-1 (or the pseudogene TRBV3-2) to TRBJ2-2; D unclear. The CDR3 has 15 residues. Germline CDR1 reads LGHDT; CDR2 reads YNNKEL (reference sequence). V was pared by 1 base and J by 6 bases, with 12 bases between.

The V and J genes are TRBV19 and TRBJ2-7; D could derive from TRBD1 or TRBD2 (6 bases each). Germline V gene sequence: CDR1 LNHDA, CDR2 SQIVND (reference sequence). V gave up 5 bases and J gave up 2 bases, with 19 bases separating them. The CDR3 totals 16 residues. CDR3 sequence reads: CASSGKGGHRTYEQYF. The DNA for the CDR3 is TGTGCCAGTAGTGGGAAGGGGGGACACCGGACCTACGAGCAGTACTTC.

The rearrangement joins TRBV7-9 to TRBJ2-3; TRBD2 matches 13 bases. V lost 1 base and J lost 3; bases outside the gene matches: 7. The germline V gene has CDR1 SEHNR and CDR2 FQNEAQ (reference sequence). This CDR3 has 18 amino acids. The CDR3 spells CASSLGSRTSGGTDTQYF. CDR3 sequence (DNA): TGTGCCAGCAGCTTAGGTAGTCGGACTAGCGGGGGAACAGATACGCAGTATTTT.

The chain links TRBV9 to TRBJ2-5; D perhaps matches TRBD1 (5 bases). Germline-derived CDR1 and CDR2 are SGDLS and YYNGEE. Trimming took 3 bases from V and 5 from J, leaving 14 bases between them. This CDR3 region has 14 residues. DNA of the CDR3: TGTGCCAGCAGCGGCAAGCAGGGTCGGGAGACCCAGTACTTC. It codes for CASSGKQGRETQYF.

The chain links TRBV5-6 to TRBJ2-2, with TRBD2 identical over 11 bases. Per the germline V gene, CDR1 is SGHDT and CDR2 is YYEEEE. V lost 2 bases, J lost 6 bases, and 15 bases stayed unmatched. The CDR3 covers 19 residues. The CDR3 here is CASSLIAGGPSVGAGELFF. DNA of the CDR3: TGTGCCAGCAGCTTAATAGCGGGAGGGCCATCAGTAGGAGCCGGGGAGCTGTTTTTT.

The rearrangement links TRBV5-5 to TRBJ1-1; possible D gene TRBD1, 6 bases. Trimming removed 3 bases at V and 5 bases at J, with 8 bases between. The CDR3 is 12 amino acids. CDR1 and CDR2 (germline): SGHKS, YYEKEE (reference sequence). CDR3 sequence (DNA): TGTGCCAGCAGCTGGCAGGGGACTGAAGCTTTCTTT. Translation: CASSWQGTEAFF.

The chain links TRBV11-2 to TRBJ2-7; 7 positions agree with TRBD1. Germline V CDR1 and CDR2: SGHAT, FQNNGV. V was clipped by 4 bases and J by 5 bases; unmatched bases: 11. The CDR3 has 15 amino acids. In nucleotides, the CDR3 is TGTGCCAGCAGCTCCCCGGGATGGGACAGCCACGAGCAGTACTTC. Its protein product is CASSSPGWDSHEQYF.

The genes are TRBV5-4 and TRBJ2-5; 11 bases fit TRBD2. Unmatched junction bases numbered 6, after V lost 4 bases and J lost 4 bases. This CDR3 region has 15 residues. Germline CDR1 and CDR2: SGHNT and YYREEE (reference sequence). CDR3 sequence: CASSAGLAASETQYF. The CDR3 DNA sequence: TGTGCCAGCAGCGCGGGACTAGCGGCTTCAGAGACCCAGTACTTC.

This clone appeared a single time. The V and J genes are TRBV9 and TRBJ1-1; D gene ambiguous. Germline loops: CDR1 SGDLS, CDR2 YYNGEE. V lost 0 bases and J lost 0, with 6 bases in between. The CDR3 is 14 residues long. The CDR3 region has the DNA TGTGCCAGCAGCGTAGACCTAATGAACACTGAAGCTTTCTTT. The encoded protein is CASSVDLMNTEAFF.

This clone was found a few times. V usage is TRBV19 and J usage is TRBJ1-3; D perhaps matches TRBD1 (5 bases). This CDR3 contains 15 residues. CDR1 LNHDA and CDR2 SQIVND come from the germline V gene (reference sequence). With 9 bases removed from V and 2 bases from J, the gap between germline ends came to 17 bases. The CDR3 DNA follows: TGTGCCAGCTCCAGGGAGCCGATTCCTGGAAACACCATATATTTT. It encodes CASSREPIPGNTIYF.

The gene calls are TRBV21-1 and TRBJ1-6. TRBV21-1 is a documented pseudogene. The CDR3 runs 15 residues. DNA for the CDR3: TGTGCCAGCCCTCAGCAAAAAACCTATAATTCACCCCTCCACTTT. Its translation: CASPQQKTYNSPLHF.

The rearrangement links TRBV5-1 to TRBJ2-5; the match to TRBD2 covers 10 bases. V was clipped by 3 bases and J by 4 bases; unmatched bases: 12. The CDR3 runs 17 residues. The germline V gene has CDR1 SGHRS and CDR2 YFSETQ. The CDR3 is CASSSTVSSGSGETQYF. For the CDR3, the DNA is TGCGCCAGCAGCTCGACAGTTTCTAGCGGGAGCGGAGAGACCCAGTACTTC.

This chain joins TRBV6-1 and TRBJ2-7; D possibly corresponds to TRBD2 (7 bases). CDR1 MNHNS and CDR2 SASEGT come from the germline V gene. This CDR3 is 13 amino acids long. V was cut by 2 bases and J by 6 bases, with 11 bases left in between. In DNA, the CDR3 is TGTGCCAGCAGTGAATACAGGGAGGGCGAGCAGTACTTC. Amino acids: CASSEYREGEQYF.

The gene calls are TRBV5-1 and TRBJ2-4; D might be TRBD2 (5 bases). Germline V CDR1 and CDR2: SGHRS, YFSETQ. CDR3 length: 14 amino acids. V was shortened by 4 bases and J by 0 bases, with 8 bases between the two germline ends. CDR3 region: CASSTGEAKNIQYF. The CDR3, as DNA: TGCGCCAGCAGCACCGGGGAAGCCAAAAACATTCAGTACTTC.

The V gene is TRBV6-5, the J gene TRBJ2-5, with a tentative D call TRBD1 (7 bases). Looked up from germline, CDR1 is MNHEY and CDR2 is SVGAGI. This CDR3 contains 14 residues. V lost 7 bases and J 4 bases, leaving 16 bases between the germline ends. The CDR3 DNA reads as TGTGCCAGCACGGAGGGGGCGAGCGGAGAGACCCAGTACTTC. Translation gives CASTEGASGETQYF.

This sequence joins TRBV2 and TRBJ1-1; TRBD1 matches 12 bases. With 3 bases clipped from V and 6 bases from J, the junction kept 5 bases outside the gene matches. This CDR3 region has 15 residues. Germline lookup yields CDR1 SNHLY and CDR2 FYNNEI. CDR3 region: CASSDQGQGASEAFF. Written as DNA, the CDR3 is TGTGCCAGCAGTGATCAGGGACAGGGGGCGTCTGAAGCTTTCTTT.

This clone was counted a single time. V is TRBV14 and J is TRBJ1-1, with 8 bases identical to TRBD1. This CDR3 is 14 amino acids long. Germline lookup yields CDR1 SGHDN and CDR2 FVKESK. Germline trimming cut 1 base from V and 8 bases from J; bases unmatched to any gene: 6. CDR3 residues: CASSQVWTGKEAFF. CDR3 bases: TGTGCCAGCAGCCAAGTTTGGACAGGGAAAGAAGCTTTCTTT. The full variable domain, in which reference TRBV14 and TRBJ1-1 provide the parts outside the CDR3, is EAGVTQFPSHSVIEKGQTVTLRCDPISGHDNLYWYRRVMGKEIKFLLHFVKESKQDESGMPNNRFLAERTGGTYSTLKVQPAELEDSGVYFCASSQVWTGKEAFFGQGTRLTVV.

This rearrangement joins TRBV2 to TRBJ2-7; 9 bases line up with TRBD1. Germline V lookup: CDR1 SNHLY, CDR2 FYNNEI. The CDR3 contains 18 residues. Germline trimming cut 4 bases from V and 2 bases from J; bases unmatched to any gene: 15. The CDR3 region is CASSVPAFGQGLTYEQYF. In DNA form, the CDR3 reads TGTGCCAGCAGTGTTCCCGCTTTCGGACAGGGGCTTACCTACGAGCAGTACTTC.

This chain joins TRBV24-1 and TRBJ2-1; TRBD2 matches at 10 bases. The CDR3 loop spans 20 amino acids. Germline lookup yields CDR1 KGHDR and CDR2 SFDVKD. V was pared by 8 bases and J by 0 bases, with 18 bases of the junction left unmatched. CDR3 residues: CATIPLTSGQDPSSYNEQFF. The CDR3 region has the DNA TGTGCCACCATCCCACTGACTAGCGGGCAAGACCCGAGCTCCTACAATGAGCAGTTCTTC.

V is TRBV27 and J is TRBJ2-1; D not certain. The CDR3 length is 13 residues. Deletions cut 6 bases from V and 5 bases from J, with 11 bases between. Germline V gives CDR1 MNHEY, CDR2 SMNVEV (reference sequence). The CDR3 here is CASRSGLDNEQFF. CDR3 nucleotide sequence: TGTGCCAGCAGGTCGGGTCTAGACAATGAGCAGTTCTTC.

V and J are TRBV9 and TRBJ1-1; D remains ambiguous. Trimming took 8 bases from V and 1 from J, leaving 12 bases between them. In germline, CDR1 is SGDLS, CDR2 YYNGEE. This CDR3 contains 13 residues. CDR3 coding DNA: TGTGCCAGTTCCTGGGGTGAGAACACTGAAGCTTTCTTT. This sequence encodes CASSWGENTEAFF. Supplemented by reference TRBV9 and TRBJ1-1, the full variable domain reads DSGVTQTPKHLITATGQRVTLRCSPRSGDLSVYWYQQSLDQGLQFLIQYYNGEERAKGNILERFSAQQFPDLHSELNLSSLELGDSALYFCASSWGENTEAFFGQGTRLTVV.

There are a few counts of this clone. This sequence joins TRBV5-4 and TRBJ1-2; 7 bases are shared with TRBD1. Trimming at V came to 4 bases and at J to 4 bases, leaving 7 bases not matched to a gene. CDR3 length: 14 amino acids. Per the germline V gene, CDR1 is SGHNT and CDR2 is YYREEE (reference sequence). The CDR3 is CASSLDRETYGYTF. CDR3 bases: TGTGCCAGCAGCCTCGACAGGGAAACCTATGGCTACACCTTC.

The chain employs TRBV19 and TRBJ2-1, with a tentative D call TRBD1 (6 bases). Germline CDR1 LNHDA, CDR2 SQIVND (reference sequence). Trimming removed 7 bases from V and 0 bases from J, with 10 bases in between. CDR3 length: 14 amino acids. The CDR3 DNA is TGTGCCAGTACAAGACAGGACTCCTACAATGAGCAGTTCTTC. Translated, it gives CASTRQDSYNEQFF.